This TCR beta chain was profiled in a study of neurological immune-mediated disorders (dated by TCRdb to about 2019). About the investigation overall: The study compared peripheral blood TCR-beta repertoires of HTLV-I-associated myelopathy (HAM/TSP) patients, multiple sclerosis patients and healthy controls using UMI-based sequencing. The approximately 96 TCR-beta libraries covered PBMC samples along with longitudinal samples, technical triplicates, and paired sorted CD4+ and CD8+ T-cell subsets. Technical triplicate libraries were sequenced to precisely calculate how much the frequency of each individual clone varied. Of the approximately 65 subjects in the cohort, some 14 were HAM/TSP patients, 34 were multiple sclerosis patients, and about 20 were healthy controls. General findings and caveats noted by the study authors: TCR clonal expansion was highest in HAM/TSP patients and lowest in MS patients, with MS patients falling below even healthy controls. No identical CDR3 amino acid sequences were found to be shared among expanded clones across subjects, suggesting that TCR-beta repertoires were private in all groups.

The germline V gene (reference sequence) yields LGHDT for CDR1 and YNNKEL for CDR2. Taken from cysteine to phenylalanine, the CDR3 has 13 residues. Only the CDR3 part of the read is kept: 39 bases, read in frame from the first base. The junction carries 10 bases between V and J, which are trimmed by 4 bases and 3 bases respectively. The sample's time point, from its label and the paper: technical triplicate 2. For the unsorted PBMC libraries, 2 million PBMCs were stored in RNAlater at -80 degrees C until RNA extraction and were used to generate the libraries. Peripheral blood was subjected to Ficoll-Hypaque density gradient centrifugation to isolate PBMCs, which were then cryopreserved in liquid nitrogen. Comments on this clonotype: Its antigen has not been determined. Being one base from a much bigger clone, this may be a read error.

cDNA synthesis used template-switch 5'RACE with a primer carrying a 10-nucleotide random unique molecular identifier tagging each TCR transcript. Over 160 million TCR-beta sequences, covering 15-18 subjects, were produced in each sequencing run. The RNeasy kit was used to extract total RNA. The KAPA Real-time Library Amplification kit was used to amplify TCR-beta VDJ regions with primers for the TCR constant region and the 5'RACE anchor. Sample indexes and Illumina adaptors were added in a first PCR, after which library yield was increased in a second PCR. After Ampure bead purification, the TCR product of roughly 650 bp was size-selected on a 2% E-gel SizeSelection system. Library quality was checked on a Bioanalyzer, concentration was measured with Qubit, and libraries were quantified with the Kapa Library Quantification kit before pooling. Libraries were sequenced paired-end 2 x 150 bp on an Illumina HiSeq 2500. To increase sequence diversity, roughly 24-31% phiX was spiked into each library pool. Regarding the original processing steps: Quality-filtered reads were processed with the UMI-based MiGEC pipeline, and over 90% of raw TCR sequences were removed by the MiGEC pipeline during error correction. IMGT germline references were used for aligning VDJ genes, and each clonotype was defined as a unique CDR3 amino acid sequence together with its V-J genes. Clonal expansion, Shannon diversity and CDR3 relatedness were evaluated with VDJtools (CalcPairwiseDistances, ClusterSamples), while phylogenetic trees were built in CLCbio workbench. Expanded clones were defined as having at least 8 unique UMIs, based on coefficient-of-variation modelling across technical triplicates. TCRdb reran the public reads through fastp at Q25 and MiXCR, keeping productive beta chains. Entries are consolidated by CDR3 protein sequence, retaining the most common genes and DNA. TCRdb, not the authors, supplied the V and J calls. The table for this sample lists about 55,000 distinct CDR3 sequences; 20% to 30% of them were counted only once. The ten top clones hold about 4.5% of the sample.

Sequencing was performed on PBMCs. The chain employs TRBV3-1 and TRBJ2-7; the D gene is perhaps TRBD1, from 5 matching bases. The sequence came from a man aged 55 to 70 with HTLV-1-associated myelopathy (HAM/TSP). This receptor carries the CDR3 CASSRLGHYEQYF. Here is the DNA: TGTGCCAGCAGCCGACTGGGGCACTACGAGCAGTACTTC.